This entry lists 19 T cell receptor beta chains sequenced from one sample in a study of cytotoxic CD8 clonotypes in ibrutinib-treated CLL. The assay was immunoSEQ multiplex PCR, and TCRdb's table has in-frame clones only and misses some. The sample includes more than 10,000 clones, 70% to 80% of them seen just once. The material was PBMCs, obtained at disease progression, from a patient treated with ibrutinib. The source is a human donor with chronic lymphocytic leukemia.

V gene TRBV5-4 combines with J gene TRBJ1-4, with a possible D match to TRBD1 (5 bases). Trimming left V 3 bases short and J 7 bases short, with 7 bases between. CDR1 and CDR2 from the germline V gene are SGHNT and YYREEE (reference sequence). The length of the CDR3 is 12 residues. CDR3 nucleotides: TGTGCCAGCAGCTCGGGGACTGAAAAACTGTTTTTT. Residues: CASSSGTEKLFF.

The chain has TRBV5-6 and TRBJ2-5, with 7 bases matching TRBD1. CDR1 and CDR2 (germline): SGHDT, YYEEEE. CDR3 length equals 14 residues. Losses at the gene ends were 3 bases for V and 5 bases for J; bases not matched to a gene: 7. The CDR3 protein is CASSSQGGRETQYF. In nucleotides, the CDR3 is TGTGCCAGCAGCTCTCAAGGGGGCCGGGAGACCCAGTACTTC. The full variable domain, its missing parts supplied by reference TRBV5-6 and TRBJ2-5, is DAGVTQSPTHLIKTRGQQVTLRCSPKSGHDTVSWYQQALGQGPQFIFQYYEEEERQRGNFPDRFSGHQFPNYSSELNVNALLLGDSALYLCASSSQGGRETQYFGPGTRLLVL.

The gene calls are TRBV5-4 and TRBJ2-7; a possible D gene is TRBD1 (5 bases). From germline, CDR1 is SGHNT and CDR2 YYREEE (reference sequence). The CDR3 is made up of 14 amino acids. V dropped 3 bases and J dropped 3 bases, with 13 bases sitting between them. The CDR3 sequence: CASSSQGPHYEQYF. CDR3 nucleotide sequence: TGTGCCAGCAGCTCTCAGGGTCCCCACTACGAGCAGTACTTC.

J is TRBJ1-1 and V is TRBV19, with 7 positions matching TRBD1. The V gene's germline CDR1 is LNHDA and CDR2 SQIVND (reference sequence). V shed 2 bases and J 0 bases; nucleotides not matched to a gene: 6. This CDR3 is built from 16 residues. The CDR3, as DNA: TGTGCCAGTAGTATACATCACAGGGGCCTGAACACTGAAGCTTTCTTT. Residues: CASSIHHRGLNTEAFF.

The chain joins TRBV28 to TRBJ2-7, with TRBD1 matching 9 bases. V shed 4 bases, J shed 6 bases, and the junction held 10 bases outside the gene matches. CDR3 length: 15 residues. Germline V gene sequence: CDR1 MDHEN, CDR2 SYDVKM. CDR3 coding DNA: TGTGCCAGCAGTTCACACGCCGGGACAGGGAGCGAGCAGTACTTC. It is translated as CASSSHAGTGSEQYF. Combining the CDR3 with reference TRBV28 and TRBJ2-7 gives the whole variable domain DVKVTQSSRYLVKRTGEKVFLECVQDMDHENMFWYRQDPGLGLRLIYFSYDVKMKEKGDIPEGYSVSREKKERFSLILESASTNQTSMYLCASSSHAGTGSEQYFGPGTRLTVT.

The chain uses TRBV10-3 and TRBJ1-1; D gene ambiguous. Trimming took 11 bases from V and 0 from J, leaving 10 bases between them. The CDR3 loop spans 12 amino acids. Germline assignment: CDR1 ENHRY and CDR2 SYGVKD. The CDR3, as DNA: TGTGCCGCCGGGCAGATGAACACTGAAGCTTTCTTT. Its translation: CAAGQMNTEAFF.

The chain links TRBV18 to TRBJ1-4; 8 bases fit TRBD1. There are 16 residues in the CDR3. J was trimmed by 8 bases and V by 3 bases; bases with no gene match: 11. CDR1 is KGHSH, CDR2 LQKENI, per germline. The CDR3 is CASSPSYGQGLEKLFF. CDR3 nucleotides: TGTGCCAGCTCACCTTCTTATGGACAGGGATTAGAAAAACTGTTTTTT.

The rearrangement joins TRBV10-3 to TRBJ1-4; no reliable D call. Looked up from germline, CDR1 is ENHRY and CDR2 is SYGVKD. CDR3 length: 12 amino acids. Deletions cut 7 bases from V and 5 bases from J, with 8 bases between. CDR3 in amino acids: CAIKGLNEKLFF. DNA of the CDR3: TGTGCCATCAAGGGTCTGAATGAAAAACTGTTTTTT.

The chain combines TRBV5-1 with TRBJ1-1; TRBD1 might be the D (6 bases). CDR1 and CDR2 from the germline V gene are SGHRS and YFSETQ. This CDR3 contains 14 residues. V was shortened by 4 bases and J by 4 bases, with 14 bases between the two germline ends. CDR3: CASSPINRATEAFF. DNA of the CDR3: TGCGCCAGCAGCCCAATAAACAGGGCCACTGAAGCTTTCTTT.

The chain employs TRBV27 and TRBJ2-6; maybe TRBD2 (6 bases). The V end lost 5 bases, the J end lost 0 bases, and 17 bases lay between the germline ends. CDR1 and CDR2 from the germline V gene are MNHEY and SMNVEV (reference sequence). The CDR3 consists of 18 residues. CDR3 protein: CASSLTRDFRSGANVLTF. CDR3 sequence (DNA): TGTGCCAGCAGTCTGACTAGGGACTTTCGCTCTGGGGCCAACGTCCTGACTTTC.

The V and J genes are TRBV30 and TRBJ1-5; TRBD1 is a possible D gene (5 bases). The V gene's germline CDR1 is GTSNPN and CDR2 SVGIG (reference sequence). The V end was cut by 2 bases, the J end by 5 bases, with 10 bases between. The CDR3 extends over 13 amino acids. The CDR3: CAWSPAGHQPQHF. The CDR3 region has the DNA TGTGCCTGGAGTCCCGCAGGGCATCAGCCCCAGCATTTT. The variable domain in full, with the rest retrieved from reference TRBV30 and TRBJ1-5, is SQTIHQWPATLVQPVGSPLSLECTVEGTSNPNLYWYRQAAGRGLQLLFYSVGIGQISSEVPQNLSASRPQDRQFILSSKKLLLSDSGFYLCAWSPAGHQPQHFGDGTRLSIL.

The chain has TRBV30 and TRBJ2-2; no firm D call. The CDR3 contains 15 residues. Trimming took 0 bases from V and 1 from J, leaving 9 bases between them. Germline V CDR1 and CDR2: GTSNPN, SVGIG (reference sequence). The CDR3 loop reads CAWSVHKKNTGELFF. CDR3 coding DNA: TGTGCCTGGAGTGTACATAAAAAGAACACCGGGGAGCTGTTTTTT.

This clone occurred a few times. The V and J genes are TRBV2 and TRBJ1-5; possible D gene TRBD1, 6 bases. The CDR3 contains 13 residues. The germline V gene has CDR1 SNHLY and CDR2 FYNNEI. Deletions cut 10 bases from V and 7 bases from J, with 17 bases between. In nucleotides, the CDR3 is TGTGCCACCAGGGGACGGCAGTACCAGCCCCAGCATTTT. Protein sequence: CATRGRQYQPQHF.

The V gene is TRBV7-8, the J gene TRBJ2-7; TRBD1 matches 8 bases. Germline lookup yields CDR1 SGHVS and CDR2 FQNEAQ. The CDR3 has 15 amino acids. V lost 2 bases to trimming and J lost 6 bases; unmatched junction nucleotides: 9. CDR3 nucleotides: TGTGCCAGCAGCTTAACTAGGACAGGGCTAAGCGAGCAGTACTTC. The encoded protein is CASSLTRTGLSEQYF.

The chain employs TRBV5-1 and TRBJ1-5; D remains unclear. The germline CDR1 and CDR2 sequences are SGHRS and YFSETQ. V shed 0 bases and J shed 5 bases, with 9 bases lying between them. CDR3 length equals 14 residues. The CDR3 region has the DNA TGCGCCAGCAGCTTGGGGGATTCGGATCAGCCCCAGCATTTT. It yields the protein CASSLGDSDQPQHF.

J is TRBJ2-3 and V is TRBV6-5; D not certain. V was clipped by 2 bases and J by 0 bases, with 6 bases between them. The germline CDR1 and CDR2 sequences are MNHEY and SVGAGI. This CDR3 contains 14 residues. The CDR3 nucleotides are TGTGCCAGCAGTTACGAACTAAGCACAGATACGCAGTATTTT. It encodes CASSYELSTDTQYF.

This clone showed up just a few times. The V call is TRBV19, the J call TRBJ2-1, with D perhaps matching TRBD2 (5 bases). Germline CDR1 reads LNHDA; CDR2 reads SQIVND (reference sequence). Deletions cut 5 bases from V and 4 bases from J, with 15 bases between. The CDR3 covers 15 residues. CDR3 in amino acids: CASSRGYLPYNEQFF. CDR3 bases: TGTGCCAGTAGTCGCGGGTACTTACCTTACAATGAGCAGTTCTTC.

The chain uses TRBV7-6 and TRBJ2-3; no clear D gene. Germline lookup yields CDR1 SGHVS and CDR2 FNYEAQ. The V end was cut by 5 bases, the J end by 6 bases, with 15 bases between. This CDR3 is 14 amino acids long. The CDR3 coding sequence is TGTGCCAGCAGCACTGGACCCAAACCGGATACGCAGTATTTT. Protein sequence: CASSTGPKPDTQYF.

This clone was picked up a small number of times. CDR3 nucleotides: TGCGCCAGCAGCCATCGACTGACTAGCGGGCCGTACAATGAGCAGTTCTTC. Protein product: CASSHRLTSGPYNEQFF. The V gene is TRBV4-1, the J gene TRBJ2-1, with TRBD2 matching 10 bases. The V segment lost 3 bases and the J segment 4 bases; nucleotides outside the gene matches: 9. Germline-derived CDR1 and CDR2 are MGHRA and YSYEKL. The CDR3 is made up of 17 amino acids.